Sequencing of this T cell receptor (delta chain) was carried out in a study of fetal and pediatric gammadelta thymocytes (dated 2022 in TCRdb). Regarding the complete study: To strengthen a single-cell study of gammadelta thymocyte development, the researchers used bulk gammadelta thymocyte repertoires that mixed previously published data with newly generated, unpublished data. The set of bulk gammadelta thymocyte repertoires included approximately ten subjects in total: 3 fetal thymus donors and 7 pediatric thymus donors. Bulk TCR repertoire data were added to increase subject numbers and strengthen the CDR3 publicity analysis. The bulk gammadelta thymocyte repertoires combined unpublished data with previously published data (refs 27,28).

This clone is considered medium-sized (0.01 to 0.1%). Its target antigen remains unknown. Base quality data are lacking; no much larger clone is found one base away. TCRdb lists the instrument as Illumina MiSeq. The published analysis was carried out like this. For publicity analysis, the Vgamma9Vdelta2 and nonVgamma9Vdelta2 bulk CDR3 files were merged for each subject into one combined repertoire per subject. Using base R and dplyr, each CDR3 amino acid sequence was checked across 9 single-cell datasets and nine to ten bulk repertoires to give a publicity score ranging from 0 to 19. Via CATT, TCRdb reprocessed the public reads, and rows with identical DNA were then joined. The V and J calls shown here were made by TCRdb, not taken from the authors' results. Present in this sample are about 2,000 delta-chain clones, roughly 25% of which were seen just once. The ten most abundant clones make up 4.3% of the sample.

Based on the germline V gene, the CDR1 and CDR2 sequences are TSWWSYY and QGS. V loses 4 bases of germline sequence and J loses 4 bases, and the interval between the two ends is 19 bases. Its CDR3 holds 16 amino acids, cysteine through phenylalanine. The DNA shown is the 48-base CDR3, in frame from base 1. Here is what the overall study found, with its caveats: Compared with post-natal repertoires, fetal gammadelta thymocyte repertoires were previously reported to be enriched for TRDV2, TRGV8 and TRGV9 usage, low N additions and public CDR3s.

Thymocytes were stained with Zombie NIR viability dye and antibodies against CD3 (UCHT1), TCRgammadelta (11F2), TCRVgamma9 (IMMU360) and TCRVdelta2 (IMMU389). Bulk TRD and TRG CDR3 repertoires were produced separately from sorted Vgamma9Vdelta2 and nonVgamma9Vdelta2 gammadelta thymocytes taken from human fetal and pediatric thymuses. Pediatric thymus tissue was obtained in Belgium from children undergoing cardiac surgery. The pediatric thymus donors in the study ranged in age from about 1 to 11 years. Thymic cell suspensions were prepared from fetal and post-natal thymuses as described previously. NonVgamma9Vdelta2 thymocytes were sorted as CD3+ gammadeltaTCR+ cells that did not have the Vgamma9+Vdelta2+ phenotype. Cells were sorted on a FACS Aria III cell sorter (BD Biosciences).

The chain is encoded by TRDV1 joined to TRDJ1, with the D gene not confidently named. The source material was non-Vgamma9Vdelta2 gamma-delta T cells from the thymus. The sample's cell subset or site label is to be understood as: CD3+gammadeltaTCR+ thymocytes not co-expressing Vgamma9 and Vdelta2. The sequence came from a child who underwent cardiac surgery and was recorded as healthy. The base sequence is TGTGCTCTTGGGGGTAGCCCGCCCCTGTTTAGCGATAAACTCATCTTT. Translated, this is CALGGSPPLFSDKLIF.